Listed below are T cell receptor beta chains from one sample, sequenced in a study of blood T cells in healthy people across ages. Via MiXCR, TCRdb re-called the 5' RACE reads, giving one row per CDR3 protein. The sample holds roughly 720,000 distinct CDR3 sequences; less than 70% are singletons and the top ten take about two fifths. The sample was blood. The receptors stem from an elderly man in good health. The CDR3 runs from the conserved cysteine through the conserved F or W. D genes are given only for firm matches. Some rows have no size entry. The others give once, few or many, or a class for an expanded clone.

TRBD2,-,TRBV20-1,TRBJ2-1,CSARAGSGRAVEQFF,TGCAGTGCTAGAGCAGGCAGCGGGAGGGCCGTAGAGCAGTTCTTC
TRBD2,-,TRBV20-1,TRBJ2-1,CSASARTSDNEQFF,TGCAGTGCTAGTGCCCGGACTAGTGACAATGAGCAGTTCTTC
TRBD2,few,TRBV4-1,TRBJ2-1,CASSQDPRGNEQFF,TGCGCCAGCAGCCAAGATCCGCGGGGGAATGAGCAGTTCTTC
-,-,TRBV7-2,TRBJ1-5,CASSLVGGSNQPQHF,TGTGCCAGCAGCTTAGTGGGCGGGAGCAATCAGCCCCAGCATTTT
-,-,TRBV4-1,TRBJ1-3,CASSPGPNSGNTIYF,TGCGCCAGCAGCCCCGGGCCGAACTCTGGAAACACCATATATTTT
-,few,TRBV20-1,TRBJ2-7,CSARQLASYEQYF,TGCAGTGCCAGACAACTGGCGTCCTACGAGCAGTACTTC
TRBD2,few,TRBV3-1,TRBJ2-7,CASSPGLAEYYEQYF,TGTGCCAGCAGCCCGGGACTAGCAGAATACTACGAGCAGTACTTC
-,-,TRBV29-1,TRBJ1-2,CNHLYGYTF,TGCAACCATCTTTATGGCTACACCTTC
-,-,TRBV3-1,TRBJ2-1,CASSYQGGSEQFF,TGTGCCAGCAGCTATCAGGGCGGATCTGAGCAGTTCTTC
-,-,TRBV6-1,TRBJ2-7,CASGGTTYEQYF,TGTGCCTCGGGCGGGACCACCTACGAGCAGTACTTC
-,-,TRBV6-1,TRBJ2-1,CASSEVQERNEQFF,TGTGCCAGCAGTGAAGTCCAGGAGCGCAATGAGCAGTTCTTC
TRBD1,once,TRBV20-1,TRBJ2-1,CSARDRWGINEQFF,TGCAGTGCTCGGGACAGGTGGGGGATCAATGAGCAGTTCTTC
-,-,TRBV20-1,TRBJ2-1,CSARDVWRASEQFF,TGCAGTGCTAGAGATGTCTGGCGGGCGAGTGAGCAGTTCTTC
TRBD2,-,TRBV20-1,TRBJ2-1,CSANPRTSGSNEQFF,TGCAGTGCAAATCCCCGGACTAGCGGGAGCAATGAGCAGTTCTTC
TRBD2,many,TRBV29-1,TRBJ2-1,CSGTSGFNEQFF,TGCAGCGGGACTAGCGGGTTCAATGAGCAGTTCTTC
TRBD1,-,TRBV24-1,TRBJ1-2,CATSEPGQGYGYTF,TGTGCCACCAGTGAACCGGGACAGGGCTATGGCTACACCTTC
-,few,TRBV10-3,TRBJ2-3,CAISDRGTDTQYF,TGTGCCATCAGTGACCGGGGAACAGATACGCAGTATTTT
-,-,TRBV27,TRBJ1-2,CASSLTGRANYGYTF,TGTGCCAGCAGTTTAACAGGGAGAGCTAACTATGGCTACACCTTC
-,once,TRBV4-1,TRBJ1-4,CASSQELTRNEKLFF,TGCGCCAGCAGCCAAGAATTAACCCGTAATGAAAAACTGTTTTTT
-,few,TRBV7-3,TRBJ2-3,CASSPEWHTDTQYF,TGTGCCAGCAGCCCCGAGTGGCACACAGATACGCAGTATTTT
TRBD2,-,TRBV7-3,TRBJ2-1,CASSLKLAGYNEQFF,TGTGCCAGCAGCTTAAAACTAGCGGGGTACAATGAGCAGTTCTTC
TRBD2,-,TRBV20-1,TRBJ2-4,CSASVGGAKNIQYF,TGCAGTGCTTCTGTGGGGGGGGCCAAAAACATTCAGTACTTC
-,-,TRBV7-2,TRBJ2-7,CASSLPGAYYEQYF,TGTGCCAGCAGCTTACCGGGGGCATACTACGAGCAGTACTTC
-,many,TRBV12-3/TRBV12-4,TRBJ2-6,CATASGLSSGANVLTF,TGTGCCACCGCGAGCGGTCTGAGCTCTGGGGCCAACGTCCTGACTTTC
-,-,TRBV5-6,TRBJ2-2,CASSLVRTNTGELFF,TGTGCCAGCAGCTTGGTACGGACGAACACCGGGGAGCTGTTTTTT
TRBD1,-,TRBV6-1,TRBJ1-5,CASSLQGVQPQHF,TGTGCCAGCAGTCTACAGGGGGTCCAGCCCCAGCATTTT
-,-,TRBV7-7,TRBJ1-4,CASSPSAGANEKLFF,TGTGCTAGCAGCCCATCCGCGGGAGCTAATGAAAAACTGTTTTTT
-,-,TRBV12-3/TRBV12-4,TRBJ2-3,CASSPSGLGHRYAYF,TGTGCCAGCAGCCCTTCGGGCCTGGGGCACAGATACGCGTATTTT
-,-,TRBV27,TRBJ2-2,CASSRRGELFF,TGTGCCAGCAGCCGTAGGGGGGAGCTGTTTTTT
TRBD1,-,TRBV9,TRBJ2-5,CASSPGQGLLETQYF,TGTGCCAGCAGCCCCGGACAGGGGCTCTTAGAGACCCAGTACTTC
-,few,TRBV10-3,TRBJ2-3,CAISSAGQLTDTQYF,TGTGCCATCAGTAGCGCGGGACAGCTCACAGATACGCAGTATTTT
-,few,TRBV12-3/TRBV12-4,TRBJ2-7,CASGAFYEQYF,TGTGCCAGCGGGGCATTCTACGAGCAGTACTTC
-,-,TRBV27,TRBJ2-5,CASNFGETQYF,TGTGCCAGCAACTTCGGTGAGACCCAGTACTTC
TRBD2,-,TRBV7-2,TRBJ2-1,CASSLDLAGSSYNEQFF,TGTGCCAGCAGCTTAGATCTAGCGGGGAGCTCCTACAATGAGCAGTTCTTC
TRBD2,-,TRBV20-1,TRBJ2-5,CSARGRLAGEETQYF,TGCAGTGCTAGAGGGCGACTAGCGGGAGAAGAGACCCAGTACTTC
TRBD1,few,TRBV29-1,TRBJ2-6,CSVRQGEGGANVLTF,TGCAGCGTCCGACAGGGTGAAGGTGGGGCCAACGTCCTGACTTTC
TRBD2,-,TRBV25-1,TRBJ2-7,CASSGPGLAGDHEQYF,TGTGCCAGCAGTGGCCCTGGACTAGCGGGAGACCACGAGCAGTACTTC
-,few,TRBV7-9,TRBJ2-1,CASSNRDPSHNEQFF,TGTGCCAGCAGCAACCGGGACCCTTCCCACAATGAGCAGTTCTTC
-,-,TRBV7-2,TRBJ2-1,CASSLEWTPGSNEQFF,TGTGCCAGCAGCTTAGAGTGGACCCCGGGATCCAATGAGCAGTTCTTC
TRBD1,-,TRBV5-1,TRBJ1-5,CASSLDRGYGQPQHF,TGCGCCAGCAGCCTCGACAGGGGATACGGCCAGCCCCAGCATTTT
-,-,TRBV28,TRBJ2-5,CASSLYRVQETQYF,TGTGCCAGCAGTTTATACAGGGTCCAAGAGACCCAGTACTTC
-,-,TRBV27,TRBJ1-5,CASSLRPGGSNQPQHF,TGTGCCAGCAGCCTCCGCCCGGGAGGTAGCAATCAGCCCCAGCATTTT